Described below is a single T cell receptor beta chain sequence and its context. Its matching antigen is unknown. This sample was included in a study of OX40 agonist ivuxolimab in advanced cancers. In the study overall: Dose-escalation subjects each had hepatocellular carcinoma, melanoma, renal cell or head and neck cancer. Prior anti-PD-1, anti-PD-L1 or anti-CTLA-4 therapy was allowed; approximately 40% had some.

Generated by immunoSEQ multiplex PCR, the TCRdb table keeps only in-frame clones and is missing some. Among about 72,000 clones listed, about 88% were seen once. Study-wide findings and caveats: Some patients who did not respond also had low normalized T-cell clonal expansion. Within 6 weeks, CD4+ and CD8+ blood T cells expanded clonally at 0.1 to 3.0 mg/kg.

There are 14 residues in the CDR3. The germline gives CDR1 SQVTM, CDR2 ANQGSEA. V gave up 6 bases and J gave up 2 bases; unmatched junction bases: 8. The source is an adult with an advanced solid tumor such as melanoma, head and neck, liver or kidney cancer. The sample was CD4+ or CD8+ T cells sorted from blood, taken in a trial of the OX40 agonist ivuxolimab. The gene calls are TRBV29-1 and TRBJ2-3; 7 bases agree with TRBD2. DNA for the CDR3: TGCAGCGTCGCTACTAGCGTAGTCACAGATACGCAGTATTTT. Protein: CSVATSVVTDTQYF.